Shown below are 12 T cell receptor beta chains from a single sample sequenced in a study of blood T cell repertoires in COVID-19. Only in-frame clones appear in the TCRdb table, and some are missing; sequencing was by immunoSEQ multiplex PCR. The table lists about 100,000 clones, 88% of them singletons, with about 4.6% in the top ten. Input material: peripheral blood. The receptors here all came from a human donor in a cohort sampled during active COVID-19.

The CDR3 region is CASSFLVRGETQYF. The CDR3 DNA reads TGTGCCAGCAGCTTCCTTGTGCGCGGAGAGACCCAGTACTTC. J is TRBJ2-5 and V is TRBV5-5; D unresolved. Trimming stripped 2 bases from V and 4 bases from J, with 12 bases between. The CDR3 spans 14 residues. CDR1 SGHKS and CDR2 YYEKEE come from the germline V gene (reference sequence).

J is TRBJ1-1 and V is TRBV6-5; 9 positions match TRBD1. From germline, CDR1 is MNHEY and CDR2 SVGAGI. The CDR3 is 12 amino acids. With V trimmed by 6 bases and J by 8 bases, 4 bases remained unmatched. CDR3 loop: CASRTGTGEAFF. The CDR3 DNA sequence: TGTGCCAGCAGGACCGGGACAGGGGAAGCTTTCTTT.

J is TRBJ1-2 and V is TRBV27; perhaps TRBD1 as D (6 bases). Germline V gene data show CDR1 as MNHEY and CDR2 as SMNVEV (reference sequence). The CDR3 has 14 amino acids. V lost 6 bases, J lost 7 bases, and 18 bases lay in between. In DNA, the CDR3 is TGTGCCAGCAGAATCGCGACAGGTCCATCTGGCTACACCTTC. Translating gives CASRIATGPSGYTF.

The rearrangement joins TRBV6-5 to TRBJ1-1, with 7 bases that match TRBD1. Germline trimming cut 6 bases from V and 12 bases from J; bases unmatched to any gene: 10. Germline V gene sequence: CDR1 MNHEY, CDR2 SVGAGI. This CDR3 has 12 amino acids. The CDR3 nucleotides read TGTGCCAGCAGAGGGGACAGCCTTTCGTCTTTCTTT. It codes for CASRGDSLSSFF.

This rearrangement joins TRBV21-1 to TRBJ2-7; the tabulated D call, TRBD2, remains unverified against the DNA. TRBV21-1 is marked as a pseudogene. The CDR3 has 17 amino acids. The CDR3 loop reads CASSKLKASGERYEQYF. In DNA, the CDR3 is TGTGCCAGCAGCAAACTAAAAGCTAGCGGAGAACGCTACGAGCAGTACTTC.

V usage is TRBV6-6 and J usage is TRBJ2-3; 8 nucleotides agree with TRBD2. V was pared by 7 bases and J by 0 bases, with 6 bases of the junction left unmatched. The CDR3 totals 15 residues. CDR1 and CDR2 from the germline V gene are MNHNY and SVGAGI (reference sequence). CDR3 loop: CASTLAGSSTDTQYF. CDR3 nucleotides: TGTGCCAGCACCTTAGCGGGATCTAGCACAGATACGCAGTATTTT.

This clone was picked up one time. The chain carries TRBV7-8 and TRBJ2-1; D gene unclear. This CDR3 has 15 amino acids. V shed 0 bases and J shed 0 bases, with 6 bases lying between them. Germline values: CDR1 SGHVS, CDR2 FQNEAQ. In DNA, the CDR3 is TGTGCCAGCAGCTTAGCCCGGAGCTCCTACAATGAGCAGTTCTTC. It is translated as CASSLARSSYNEQFF.

This chain connects TRBV7-2 to TRBJ2-2; D possibly corresponds to TRBD2 (6 bases). Germline assignment: CDR1 SGHTA and CDR2 FQGNSA. The CDR3 consists of 17 residues. V was pared by 7 bases and J by 1 base, with 19 bases between. Here the CDR3 reads CASTYIPGGVNTGELFF. The CDR3 DNA is TGTGCCAGCACCTATATCCCCGGGGGAGTGAACACCGGGGAGCTGTTTTTT.

This sequence joins TRBV5-1 and TRBJ2-3, with a weak D call TRBD2 (6 bases). In germline, CDR1 is SGHRS, CDR2 YFSETQ. There are 13 residues in the CDR3. Trimming took off 5 bases at V and 0 bases at J, with 7 bases between the two ends. CDR3 region: CASRRGSTDTQYF. CDR3 nucleotide sequence: TGCGCCAGCAGACGGGGGAGCACAGATACGCAGTATTTT.

Ten or more counts support this clone. This chain uses TRBV5-1 with TRBJ2-2; tentatively, D is TRBD1 (5 bases). The CDR3 is made up of 15 amino acids. V was trimmed by 2 bases and J by 0 bases, leaving 8 bases between them. Germline assignment: CDR1 SGHRS and CDR2 YFSETQ. CDR3 in amino acids: CASSLDSANTGELFF. The CDR3 nucleotides read TGCGCCAGCAGCTTAGACAGTGCGAACACCGGGGAGCTGTTTTTT.

The gene calls are TRBV6-5 and TRBJ1-1; TRBD1 matches 10 bases. V shed 7 bases, J shed 0 bases, and the junction held 5 bases outside the gene matches. Per germline, CDR1 MNHEY and CDR2 SVGAGI. The CDR3 length is 15 residues. The CDR3 DNA is TGTGCCAGCATCCGGACAGGGGGGCTGAACACTGAAGCTTTCTTT. It specifies CASIRTGGLNTEAFF.

This clone showed up just once. The chain links TRBV6-5 to TRBJ1-2; 10 nucleotides match TRBD1. The CDR3 totals 14 residues. The trim removed 6 bases at V and 7 bases at J, leaving 8 bases unmatched. Germline-derived CDR1 and CDR2 are MNHEY and SVGAGI. DNA for the CDR3: TGTGCCAGCAGGCCGGGACAGGGGTCCAGTGGCTACACCTTC. It yields the protein CASRPGQGSSGYTF.